This TCR beta chain is drawn from a study of blood T cell repertoires in COVID-19. In the study overall: Sites in the United States, Italy and Spain provided acute and convalescent COVID-19 samples. Sample material is recorded as cDNA or gDNA derived from T cells, B-cell-depleted T cells, or PBMCs.

Original analysis: Amplification from reference gene primers served as the basis for estimated nucleated cell counts. Assay used: immunoSEQ multiplex PCR; TCRdb lists only in-frame clones, some missing. V, J and clone size reflect that table, while D and trimming were determined from the DNA. In the table there are 250,000 to 300,000 clones, 86% of which are singletons. Germline V gives CDR1 PRHDT, CDR2 FYEKMQ (reference sequence). J gave up 3 bases and V 5 bases, and 11 bases lay outside the gene matches. There are 16 residues in the CDR3. Sequenced sample: peripheral blood. J is TRBJ2-7 and V is TRBV13, with 9 positions matching TRBD1. The origin of this receptor is a man aged 25-45 years with active or convalescent COVID-19. The CDR3 DNA is TGTGCCAGCAGCCGTCCGGGGACAGGGACCCTCTACGAGCAGTACTTC. Translating gives CASSRPGTGTLYEQYF.